This T cell receptor beta chain came from a study of T cell clonotyping in hematopoietic cell transplantation. CDR1 and CDR2 from the germline V gene are PRHDT and FYEKMQ (reference sequence). Trimming left V 2 bases short and J 7 bases short, with 8 bases between. There are 12 residues in the CDR3. Using immunoSEQ multiplex PCR, the repertoire was profiled, and TCRdb retains in-frame clones only, with some absent. The data hold approximately 7,200 clones, with 88% observed a single time. The chain couples TRBV13 to TRBJ1-1; D is ambiguous. Source: PBMCs, taken 100 days after allogeneic stem cell transplant. The sequence was obtained from a male patient in his late teens or twenties who had an allogeneic stem cell transplant from a related donor, so the T cells may come from the graft donor. Some clones in this sample may be carry-over from other donors' samples. The CDR3 spells CASSLKFYEAFF. CDR3 bases: TGTGCCAGCAGCTTAAAATTTTATGAAGCTTTCTTT.